These 29 T cell receptor beta chains share one sample of origin, sequenced in a study of PD-L1 blockade in urothelial cancer. Clones were sequenced by immunoSEQ multiplex PCR, and TCRdb holds only the in-frame ones, with some missing. Among tens of thousands of clones listed, about 80% were seen once. The sample in question was PBMCs, obtained around atezolizumab (anti-PD-L1) treatment. The receptors come from an older man with urothelial cancer.

The chain recombines TRBV2 with TRBJ2-2; a weak D match, TRBD1 (5 bases). V lost 6 bases and J 5 bases, leaving 19 bases between the germline ends. The length of the CDR3 is 16 residues. Looked up from germline, CDR1 is SNHLY and CDR2 is FYNNEI. CDR3: CASRPDSPVGTGELFF. The CDR3, as DNA: TGTGCCAGCAGGCCCGACAGCCCGGTAGGGACCGGGGAGCTGTTTTTT.

This sequence joins TRBV7-9 and TRBJ2-2; 8 bases map to TRBD2. The ends lost 3 bases at V and 1 base at J; junction bases unmatched: 4. The CDR3 length is 16 residues. Per germline, CDR1 SEHNR and CDR2 FQNEAQ (reference sequence). The CDR3 DNA follows: TGTGCCAGCAGCTTGGCGGGGGGACAGAACACCGGGGAGCTGTTTTTT. Amino acids: CASSLAGGQNTGELFF.

In its sample, this clone was seen once. This sequence joins TRBV5-4 and TRBJ2-2, with TRBD1 matching over 9 bases. The CDR3 runs 17 residues. The V and J ends lost 3 bases and 6 bases, in that order; junction bases with no gene match: 12. CDR1 is SGHNT, CDR2 YYREEE, per germline (reference sequence). This CDR3 is CASSSPSNRGLAGELFF. In nucleotides, the CDR3 is TGTGCCAGCAGCTCTCCTTCGAACAGGGGGCTGGCCGGGGAGCTGTTTTTT.

This clone was seen many times. The gene calls are TRBV18 and TRBJ2-7; tentatively, D is TRBD1 (6 bases). The CDR3 runs to 14 residues. Germline CDR1 and CDR2: KGHSH and LQKENI. The V and J ends lost 4 bases and 3 bases respectively, with 13 bases between them. This CDR3 reads CASSQDRFYYEQYF. CDR3 coding DNA: TGTGCCAGCTCACAGGACAGATTCTACTACGAGCAGTACTTC.

In DNA, the CDR3 is TGTGCCAGCAGCCGGACTGGGAACACTGAAGCTTTCTTT. Its protein product is CASSRTGNTEAFF. The chain is built from TRBV7-3 and TRBJ1-1; D is undetermined. CDR1 is SGHTA, CDR2 FQGTGA, per germline. The V and J ends lost 5 bases and 1 base respectively, with 8 bases between them. The CDR3 is 13 amino acids.

The chain joins TRBV28 to TRBJ1-1, with D tentatively TRBD1 (5 bases). The CDR3 extends over 13 amino acids. Germline V gene lookup returns CDR1 MDHEN and CDR2 SYDVKM. V gave up 2 bases and J gave up 6 bases, with 10 bases separating them. The CDR3 sequence is CASSLSSGAEAFF. The CDR3 bases are TGTGCCAGCAGTTTAAGTTCGGGGGCTGAAGCTTTCTTT.

The chain uses TRBV4-1 and TRBJ1-2; 10 nucleotides line up with TRBD1. The CDR3 is 14 residues long. Germline V lookup: CDR1 MGHRA, CDR2 YSYEKL. The J segment lost 4 bases and the V segment lost 4 bases, leaving 3 bases of the junction unmatched. CDR3 region: CASSPGQGTYGYTF. CDR3 nucleotides: TGCGCCAGCAGCCCGGGACAGGGGACCTATGGCTACACCTTC.

The V and J genes are TRBV7-2 and TRBJ1-2; no definite D call. Germline lookup yields CDR1 SGHTA and CDR2 FQGNSA. The CDR3 contains 16 residues. Trimming left V 5 bases short and J 8 bases short, with 24 bases between. The CDR3 sequence: CASSPATLGRVGGYTF. The CDR3 DNA reads TGTGCCAGCAGCCCGGCCACCCTAGGCCGGGTTGGCGGCTACACCTTC.

This clone was recorded a few times. This chain joins TRBV28 and TRBJ2-7; maybe TRBD2 (6 bases). The CDR3 is made up of 14 amino acids. CDR1 and CDR2 (germline): MDHEN, SYDVKM. V dropped 5 bases and J dropped 1 base, with 12 bases sitting between them. The CDR3 protein is CASSPLATSYEQYF. The CDR3 DNA sequence: TGTGCCAGCAGTCCGCTAGCGACATCCTACGAGCAGTACTTC.

The CDR3 nucleotides are TGTGCCAGCTCACCACTATTGGAGACCCAGTACTTC. This sequence encodes CASSPLLETQYF. J is TRBJ2-5 and V is TRBV18; no firm D call. The germline V and J ends were trimmed by 1 base and 5 bases, with 5 bases remaining between them. The germline V gene has CDR1 KGHSH and CDR2 LQKENI. This CDR3 region has 12 residues.

This rearrangement joins TRBV5-4 to TRBJ1-2, with TRBD1 as a possible D gene (6 bases). V gave up 0 bases and J gave up 5 bases, with 8 bases separating them. CDR3 size: 13 residues. The germline CDR1 and CDR2 sequences are SGHNT and YYREEE (reference sequence). The DNA for the CDR3 is TGTGCCAGCAGCTTGGATCAGGGGTATGGCTACACCTTC. It specifies CASSLDQGYGYTF.

By sample share, this clone is large. The chain carries TRBV4-2 and TRBJ1-1; 7 nucleotides line up with TRBD1. Germline V CDR1 and CDR2: LGHNA, YNFKEQ. The CDR3 runs 13 residues. V lost 3 bases to trimming and J lost 7 bases; unmatched junction nucleotides: 5. CDR3 amino acids: CASSHVTGDEAFF. CDR3 DNA sequence: TGTGCCAGCAGCCACGTCACAGGGGATGAAGCTTTCTTT.

V and J are TRBV11-2 and TRBJ2-1; TRBD2 matches 8 bases. V dropped 5 bases and J dropped 0; count of bases not matched to a gene: 12. There are 18 residues in the CDR3. Germline CDR1 reads SGHAT; CDR2 reads FQNNGV. CDR3 residues: CASSPLPLAGGSYNEQFF. CDR3 DNA sequence: TGTGCCAGCAGCCCACTACCCCTTGCGGGAGGCTCCTACAATGAGCAGTTCTTC. The whole variable domain, filled in from reference TRBV11-2 and TRBJ2-1, reads EAGVAQSPRYKIIEKRQSVAFWCNPISGHATLYWYQQILGQGPKLLIQFQNNGVVDDSQLPKDRFSAERLKGVDSTLKIQPAKLEDSAVYLCASSPLPLAGGSYNEQFFGPGTRLTVL.

The count of this clone is one. The DNA for the CDR3 is TGTGCCAGCAGCTTTTTATTGTCCAGGGTAAAAGAGACCCAGTACTTC. This codes for CASSFLLSRVKETQYF. J is TRBJ2-5 and V is TRBV5-5, with D perhaps TRBD1 (5 bases). This CDR3 comprises 16 residues. V was clipped by 2 bases and J by 3 bases, with 17 bases between them. The V gene's germline CDR1 is SGHKS and CDR2 YYEKEE (reference sequence).

There are a few counts of this clone. The rearrangement links TRBV27 to TRBJ2-7, with 7 bases lining up with TRBD2. This CDR3 has 15 residues. Trimming removed 7 bases from V and 0 bases from J; junction bases left unmatched: 9. The V gene's germline CDR1 is MNHEY and CDR2 SMNVEV (reference sequence). CDR3 DNA sequence: TGTGCCAGCACCCCGGGGCGGGAGTTCTCCTACGAGCAGTACTTC. Its protein is CASTPGREFSYEQYF.

This chain links TRBV19 with TRBJ2-1; D gene unclear. The V end was cut by 2 bases, the J end by 12 bases, with 14 bases between. The CDR3 covers 13 residues. Germline CDR1 LNHDA, CDR2 SQIVND (reference sequence). The CDR3 nucleotides read TGTGCCAGTAGTATAAGTGGAGCCCGCGCGCAGTTCTTC. Its protein is CASSISGARAQFF.

The J gene is TRBJ1-5, the V gene TRBV28; 9 bases are shared with TRBD1. V shed 5 bases, J shed 4 bases, and the junction held 18 bases outside the gene matches. Germline V gene lookup returns CDR1 MDHEN and CDR2 SYDVKM. The CDR3 totals 19 residues. CDR3: CASSIGRDRVEGKNQPQHF. The CDR3 DNA is TGTGCCAGCAGTATTGGCCGGGACAGGGTGGAGGGGAAGAATCAGCCCCAGCATTTT.

The chain links TRBV4-2 to TRBJ1-2; TRBD1 might be the D (5 bases). V gave up 1 base and J gave up 2 bases, with 14 bases separating them. Germline CDR1 and CDR2: LGHNA and YNFKEQ. The CDR3 contains 16 residues. The CDR3 sequence: CASSQGLGHINYGYTF. CDR3 DNA sequence: TGTGCCAGCAGCCAAGGCCTCGGACATATAAACTATGGCTACACCTTC.

This chain connects TRBV28 to TRBJ2-7; tentatively, D is TRBD1 (6 bases). Germline CDR1 and CDR2: MDHEN and SYDVKM. V shed 7 bases and J shed 0 bases, with 16 bases lying between them. This CDR3 spans 15 amino acids. CDR3 sequence: CASTDLQGFSYEQYF. DNA of the CDR3: TGTGCCAGCACCGATTTGCAGGGGTTCTCCTACGAGCAGTACTTC.

This chain links TRBV7-8 with TRBJ2-5; D call uncertain. Germline-derived CDR1 and CDR2 are SGHVS and FQNEAQ. The CDR3 has 13 residues. V shed 2 bases and J shed 1 base, with 5 bases lying between them. The CDR3 spells CASSLSGQETQYF. Here the CDR3 DNA reads TGTGCCAGCAGCTTATCAGGCCAAGAGACCCAGTACTTC.

The CDR3 coding sequence is TGTGCCAGCAGCTTTAGCGGGAGTTCCTACAATGAGCAGTTCTTC. This sequence encodes CASSFSGSSYNEQFF. The V and J genes are TRBV5-5 and TRBJ2-1; TRBD2 aligns across 9 bases. CDR1 is SGHKS, CDR2 YYEKEE, per germline (reference sequence). The CDR3 runs 15 residues. V lost 2 bases, J lost 1 base, and 1 base stayed unmatched.

The V gene is TRBV4-3, the J gene TRBJ1-1; weak D call: TRBD1 (6 bases). Per the germline V gene, CDR1 is LGHNA and CDR2 is YSLEER. V was pared by 1 base and J by 4 bases, with 13 bases between. CDR3 length: 15 amino acids. CDR3: CASSQGGGAATEAFF. CDR3 sequence (DNA): TGCGCCAGCAGCCAAGGAGGGGGGGCTGCCACTGAAGCTTTCTTT.

The table lists this clone with a few counts. This sequence joins TRBV7-8 and TRBJ2-1; D ambiguous. V lost 5 bases to trimming and J lost 6 bases, with 11 bases between them. The CDR3 length is 13 residues. Germline lookup yields CDR1 SGHVS and CDR2 FQNEAQ. CDR3 residues: CASSRDRSNEQFF. CDR3 sequence (DNA): TGTGCCAGCAGCCGAGATAGGAGCAATGAGCAGTTCTTC. The variable domain in full, with the rest retrieved from reference TRBV7-8 and TRBJ2-1, is GAGVSQSPRYKVAKRGQDVALRCDPISGHVSLFWYQQALGQGPEFLTYFQNEAQLDKSGLPSDRFFAERPEGSVSTLKIQRTQQEDSAVYLCASSRDRSNEQFFGPGTRLTVL.

The chain links TRBV4-2 to TRBJ2-2, with TRBD2 identical over 8 bases. Trimming at V came to 1 base and at J to 4 bases, leaving 5 bases not matched to a gene. CDR1 is LGHNA, CDR2 YNFKEQ, per germline. The CDR3 sequence is 16 residues long. The CDR3 nucleotides are TGTGCCAGCAGCCAAGGGGACCGGGAGGGCACCGGGGAGCTGTTTTTT. Amino acid sequence: CASSQGDREGTGELFF.

This sequence joins TRBV14 and TRBJ2-1, with 11 positions matching TRBD1. This CDR3 has 15 residues. V lost 6 bases, J lost 6 bases, and 7 bases stayed unmatched. In germline, CDR1 is SGHDN, CDR2 FVKESK. The CDR3 spells CASRQGQGVGNEQFF. The CDR3 region has the DNA TGTGCCAGCAGACAGGGACAGGGGGTAGGCAATGAGCAGTTCTTC.

The chain has TRBV11-2 and TRBJ2-5; 12 nucleotides match TRBD2. V gave up 2 bases and J gave up 4 bases; unmatched junction bases: 5. This CDR3 has 16 amino acids. The germline V gene has CDR1 SGHAT and CDR2 FQNNGV. CDR3 amino acids: CASSLSLAGGIETQYF. In nucleotides, the CDR3 is TGTGCCAGCAGCTTATCGCTAGCGGGAGGGATAGAGACCCAGTACTTC.

The CDR3 coding sequence is TGTGCCAGCAGCTCGAGCGGACAGCCCCAAGAGACCCAGTACTTC. Its translation: CASSSSGQPQETQYF. This rearrangement joins TRBV5-4 to TRBJ2-5, with D maybe TRBD1 (6 bases). In germline, CDR1 is SGHNT, CDR2 YYREEE (reference sequence). The ends were cut back, 3 bases at V and 1 base at J, with 13 bases in the middle. The CDR3 sequence is 15 residues long. Filled out from reference TRBV5-4 and TRBJ2-5, the complete variable domain reads ETGVTQSPTHLIKTRGQQVTLRCSSQSGHNTVSWYQQALGQGPQFIFQYYREEENGRGNFPPRFSGLQFPNYSSELNVNALELDDSALYLCASSSSGQPQETQYFGPGTRLLVL.

The chain has TRBV6-5 and TRBJ2-1; 10 bases are shared with TRBD2. The germline V gene has CDR1 MNHEY and CDR2 SVGAGI. CDR3 size: 14 residues. The J segment lost 7 bases and the V segment lost 5 bases, leaving 5 bases of the junction unmatched. The CDR3 loop reads CASSAGLANNEQFF. CDR3 nucleotide sequence: TGTGCCAGCAGTGCGGGACTAGCGAATAATGAGCAGTTCTTC.

This clone was picked up one time. At one end the junction does not follow the germline gene, possibly because of a read error. The gene calls are TRBV7-9 and TRBJ2-3; 8 nucleotides align to TRBD2. Germline-derived CDR1 and CDR2 are SEHNR and FQNEAQ (reference sequence). The CDR3 consists of 17 residues. Here the CDR3 DNA reads TGTGCCAGCAGCTCCCCCATGAGAGCGGGAGCAAGGGATACGCAGTATTTC. Protein product: CASSSPMRAGARDTQYF.